These 22 T cell receptor beta chains originate from one sample sequenced in a study of sequential checkpoint blockade in melanoma. Regarding treatment: randomized to nivolumab then ipilimumab (arm A) or the reverse (arm B). Sequencing was performed with immunoSEQ multiplex PCR; in TCRdb, only in-frame clones are kept and a portion is missing. Among about 37,000 clones listed, roughly 32% were seen once. Sample: tumor tissue (inferred from file names), taken from a patient given nivolumab and ipilimumab in sequence. The receptors were sampled from a human donor with melanoma.

The chain combines TRBV19 with TRBJ2-7; D perhaps matches TRBD2 (5 bases). V lost 7 bases and J 1 base, leaving 11 bases between the germline ends. The CDR3 totals 13 residues. The germline V gene encodes CDR1 LNHDA and CDR2 SQIVND (reference sequence). The CDR3 spells CASKDWASYEQYF. The CDR3 region has the DNA TGTGCCAGTAAGGACTGGGCGTCCTACGAGCAGTACTTC. Filled out from reference TRBV19 and TRBJ2-7, the complete variable domain reads DGGITQSPKYLFRKEGQNVTLSCEQNLNHDAMYWYRQDPGQGLRLIYYSQIVNDFQKGDIAEGYSVSREKKESFPLTVTSAQKNPTAFYLCASKDWASYEQYFGPGTRLTVT.

This clone was seen a handful of times. This rearrangement joins TRBV6-8 to TRBJ1-5; D unclear. The germline CDR1 and CDR2 sequences are MNHGY and SAAAGT. This CDR3 comprises 14 residues. Trimming left V 0 bases short and J 6 bases short, with 9 bases between. CDR3: CASSYSSLSQPQHF. The CDR3 DNA reads TGTGCCAGCAGTTACTCGAGTTTAAGTCAGCCCCAGCATTTT.

This clone came up a few times. The CDR3 is CASSEEGTSYNEQFF. CDR3 nucleotide sequence: TGTGCCAGCAGTGAAGAGGGGACTAGTTACAATGAGCAGTTCTTC. V and J are TRBV2 and TRBJ2-1; 8 bases map to TRBD2. The germline CDR1 and CDR2 sequences are SNHLY and FYNNEI. This CDR3 has 15 residues. V shed 1 base, J shed 4 bases, and the junction held 3 bases outside the gene matches.

The chain couples TRBV4-1 to TRBJ2-7; 9 nucleotides match TRBD2. V lost 0 bases, J lost 2 bases, and 5 bases stayed unmatched. This CDR3 has 16 residues. The germline gives CDR1 MGHRA, CDR2 YSYEKL. The DNA for the CDR3 is TGCGCCAGCAGCCAAGATACTAGCGGGTTGACCTACGAGCAGTACTTC. This codes for CASSQDTSGLTYEQYF.

This clone was seen ten or more times. This chain links TRBV6-8 with TRBJ2-3; the match to TRBD2 covers 12 bases. The germline V gene encodes CDR1 MNHGY and CDR2 SAAAGT. The CDR3 is 16 residues long. The V segment lost 2 bases and the J segment 0 bases; nucleotides outside the gene matches: 0. CDR3 amino acids: CASSYGTSGSTDTQYF. CDR3 coding DNA: TGTGCCAGCAGTTACGGGACTAGCGGGAGCACAGATACGCAGTATTTT.

There are a few counts of this clone. The V and J genes are TRBV7-6 and TRBJ1-1, with D uncertain. CDR3 length: 16 amino acids. Germline CDR1 SGHVS, CDR2 FNYEAQ. V lost 6 bases to trimming and J lost 4 bases, with 21 bases between them. The CDR3 DNA sequence: TGTGCCAGCAGGGGCTGGCGGCGGCAGGTGATCACTGAAGCTTTCTTT. This gives the protein CASRGWRRQVITEAFF.

This clone was detected a few times. The CDR3 DNA follows: TGTGCCAGCAGCGCGGGACTAGCGGGAGGCTACAATGAGCAGTTCTTC. Residues: CASSAGLAGGYNEQFF. V is TRBV11-3 and J is TRBJ2-1; TRBD2 matches at 15 bases. Germline V gene sequence: CDR1 SGHNT, CDR2 YENEEA. This CDR3 contains 16 residues. The J segment lost 3 bases and the V segment lost 5 bases, leaving 2 bases of the junction unmatched.

This chain uses TRBV30 with TRBJ1-2; no firm D call. The CDR3 is 11 amino acids. Germline V gives CDR1 GTSNPN, CDR2 SVGIG (reference sequence). The V and J ends lost 0 bases and 7 bases respectively, with 6 bases between them. In DNA form, the CDR3 reads TGTGCCTGGAGTGTACCGCGTGGCTACACCTTC. It codes for CAWSVPRGYTF.

The chain recombines TRBV25-1 with TRBJ2-3; 9 positions match TRBD2. V shed 3 bases, J shed 5 bases, and the junction held 9 bases outside the gene matches. Germline CDR1 MGHDK, CDR2 SYGVNS. The CDR3 totals 16 residues. The CDR3 region is CASSDGLAGVGDTQYF. DNA for the CDR3: TGTGCCAGCAGTGATGGGTTAGCGGGAGTGGGAGATACGCAGTATTTT.

This chain joins TRBV6-8 and TRBJ2-7, with 7 bases aligning to TRBD1. This CDR3 is 15 amino acids long. The J segment lost 1 base and the V segment lost 5 bases, leaving 8 bases of the junction unmatched. Per germline, CDR1 MNHGY and CDR2 SAAAGT. CDR3 amino acids: CASSPSTGESYEQYF. CDR3 nucleotide sequence: TGTGCCAGCAGTCCTAGTACAGGGGAATCCTACGAGCAGTACTTC.

The rearrangement links TRBV19 to TRBJ1-3, with D unresolved. The V end lost 4 bases, the J end lost 0 bases, and 10 bases lay between the germline ends. This CDR3 spans 15 amino acids. The germline V gene has CDR1 LNHDA and CDR2 SQIVND (reference sequence). The CDR3 bases are TGTGCCAGTAGTACTCGGATGAACTCTGGAAACACCATATATTTT. Residues: CASSTRMNSGNTIYF.

This chain connects TRBV11-3 to TRBJ1-4, with D unresolved. The CDR3 is 15 residues long. Germline values: CDR1 SGHNT, CDR2 YENEEA. V was clipped by 3 bases and J by 5 bases, with 13 bases between them. CDR3: CASSFTPGGNEKLFF. The CDR3 DNA follows: TGTGCCAGCAGCTTCACCCCCGGAGGGAATGAAAAACTGTTTTTT.

The table lists this clone with a few counts. This chain joins TRBV28 and TRBJ1-4; 7 nucleotides line up with TRBD1. CDR1 and CDR2 (germline): MDHEN, SYDVKM. The CDR3 covers 15 residues. With V trimmed by 7 bases and J by 8 bases, 13 bases remained unmatched. The CDR3: CASIPTQGLKEKLFF. The CDR3 DNA sequence: TGTGCCAGCATCCCAACACAGGGGTTGAAGGAAAAACTGTTTTTT.

There are a few counts of this clone. This chain joins TRBV11-3 and TRBJ1-3, with D tentatively TRBD1 (5 bases). The CDR3 contains 14 residues. V was clipped by 7 bases and J by 7 bases, with 17 bases between them. Germline loops: CDR1 SGHNT, CDR2 YENEEA. The CDR3 sequence: CASIPDRGRNTIYF. The CDR3 nucleotides read TGTGCCAGCATCCCCGACCGGGGACGGAACACCATATATTTT.

V and J are TRBV19 and TRBJ2-6; D possibly matches TRBD1 or TRBD2 (5 bases each). The CDR3 spans 16 residues. The V end was cut by 5 bases, the J end by 4 bases, with 15 bases between. Germline values: CDR1 LNHDA, CDR2 SQIVND (reference sequence). The CDR3: CASSLGSRDGANVLTF. The CDR3 DNA sequence: TGTGCCAGTAGTCTCGGATCCCGGGACGGGGCCAACGTCCTGACTTTC.

The CDR3 region is CASSPTSGSTYNEQFF. In nucleotides, the CDR3 is TGTGCCAGCAGCCCCACTAGCGGGAGTACCTACAATGAGCAGTTCTTC. This rearrangement joins TRBV11-3 to TRBJ2-1; 11 nucleotides align to TRBD2. This CDR3 region has 16 residues. Germline values: CDR1 SGHNT, CDR2 YENEEA. With 5 bases clipped from V and 2 bases from J, the junction kept 5 bases outside the gene matches.

The table lists this clone with many counts. The genes are TRBV7-4 and TRBJ1-2, with D hard to call. Trimming pared 5 bases from V and 4 bases from J, leaving 11 bases between. The length of the CDR3 is 13 residues. Germline V gene sequence: CDR1 SGHVT, CDR2 SQSDAQ. CDR3 nucleotides: TGTGCCAGCAGCACAAGACCGGGCTATGGCTACACCTTC. Protein sequence: CASSTRPGYGYTF.

The chain employs TRBV18 and TRBJ2-7; maybe TRBD2 (6 bases). Trimming took 1 base from V and 6 from J, leaving 13 bases between them. Germline V CDR1 and CDR2: KGHSH, LQKENI. The CDR3 covers 14 residues. The CDR3 region has the DNA TGTGCCAGCTCACCACGACTAGTGATTTCCGAGCAGTACTTC. This gives the protein CASSPRLVISEQYF.

This chain uses TRBV5-1 with TRBJ2-7; TRBD2 might be the D (6 bases). V lost 3 bases and J lost 3, with 13 bases in between. Germline CDR1 and CDR2: SGHRS and YFSETQ. CDR3 length: 14 amino acids. CDR3 nucleotide sequence: TGCGCCAGCAGCTCCCGCGGGGTCGGCTACGAGCAGTACTTC. It is translated as CASSSRGVGYEQYF.

The chain combines TRBV6-8 with TRBJ2-7; the D is unclear. CDR3 length: 13 residues. Trimming pared 5 bases from V and 3 bases from J, leaving 11 bases between. Germline CDR1 and CDR2: MNHGY and SAAAGT. The CDR3 sequence is CASSDLAGYEQYF. Here the CDR3 DNA reads TGTGCCAGCAGTGATTTGGCAGGCTACGAGCAGTACTTC.

This clone was recorded a few times. The chain employs TRBV18 and TRBJ1-3, with TRBD1 identical over 7 bases. Germline trimming cut 3 bases from V and 0 bases from J; bases unmatched to any gene: 5. Germline CDR1 reads KGHSH; CDR2 reads LQKENI. This CDR3 has 16 amino acids. Written as DNA, the CDR3 is TGTGCCAGCTCACCGCTCCGGGACAGCTCTGGAAACACCATATATTTT. Its protein is CASSPLRDSSGNTIYF.

The chain joins TRBV25-1 to TRBJ2-5; 14 nucleotides match TRBD2. Losses at the gene ends were 4 bases for V and 7 bases for J; bases not matched to a gene: 11. The germline V gene encodes CDR1 MGHDK and CDR2 SYGVNS. This CDR3 spans 17 amino acids. CDR3 nucleotides: TGTGCCAGCAGTGGAAATCCCGGGACTAGCGGGAGTGGGACCCAGTACTTC. Its protein product is CASSGNPGTSGSGTQYF. Supplemented by reference TRBV25-1 and TRBJ2-5, the full variable domain reads EADIYQTPRYLVIGTGKKITLECSQTMGHDKMYWYQQDPGMELHLIHYSYGVNSTEKGDLSSESTVSRIRTEHFPLTLESARPSHTSQYLCASSGNPGTSGSGTQYFGPGTRLLVL.